A selection of T cell receptor beta chains follows, all from one sample in a study of immune characterization of retroperitoneal liposarcoma. From the PCR reads, TCRdb called clonotypes with MiXCR, one entry per CDR3 protein. This sample has more than 10,000 distinct CDR3 sequences, with approximately 25% found just once. Material for sequencing was tumor tissue. The receptors come from a female donor with retroperitoneal liposarcoma. Each CDR3 is given with its conserved first and last residue. A D gene is named only where the DNA matches it firmly. Clone size is stated in some rows and not others, as once, few, many or a class when expanded.

J | D | V | size | CDR3 | DNA
TRBJ1-2 | TRBD1 | TRBV11-3 | many | CASSLDSGGYGYTF | TGTGCCAGCAGCTTGGATTCAGGGGGCTATGGCTACACCTTC
TRBJ2-1 | - | TRBV7-6 | medium-sized | CASSATRRDNEQFF | TGTGCCAGCAGCGCGACGAGGAGGGACAATGAGCAGTTCTTC
TRBJ2-1 | TRBD2 | TRBV7-9 | few | CASSFTSGSGSLETQFF | TGTGCCAGCAGCTTTACTAGCGGGAGTGGGTCGCTGGAGACCCAGTTCTTC
TRBJ2-3 | - | TRBV4-1 | few | CAGGGTSTDTQYF | TGTGCCGGAGGTGGTACTAGCACAGATACGCAGTATTTT
TRBJ1-2 | - | TRBV6-1 | few | CASSSTSSGGYTF | TGTGCCAGCAGCTCCACCTCATCTGGGGGCTACACCTTC
TRBJ1-2 | - | TRBV12-5 | - | CASGPLYGYTF | TGTGCTAGTGGTCCCCTATATGGCTACACCTTC
TRBJ2-3 | - | TRBV25-1 | many | CASSKAGADTQYF | TGTGCCAGCAGTAAGGCAGGGGCAGATACGCAGTATTTT
TRBJ2-1 | TRBD2 | TRBV7-2 | medium-sized | CASSLEPLIQLAGFEQFF | TGTGCCAGCAGCTTAGAGCCTCTCATACAACTAGCGGGCTTTGAGCAGTTCTTC
TRBJ2-7 | TRBD1 | TRBV7-2 | few | CASSSETGTSYEQYF | TGTGCCAGCAGCTCAGAGACAGGGACCTCCTACGAGCAGTACTTC
TRBJ2-1 | - | TRBV12-3/TRBV12-4 | - | CASSFHTGNEQFF | TGTGCCAGCAGTTTTCATACAGGGAATGAGCAGTTCTTC
TRBJ2-1 | - | TRBV7-2 | many | CASGAVPFF | TGTGCCAGCGGAGCAGTCCCATTCTTC
TRBJ1-4 | TRBD1 | TRBV11-3 | once | CASSFVRGGEKLFF | TGTGCCAGCAGCTTTGTCAGGGGGGGTGAAAAACTGTTTTTT
TRBJ2-7 | TRBD2 | TRBV11-2 | - | CASSLRLAGEFGEQYF | TGTGCCAGCAGCTTAAGGCTAGCGGGGGAGTTCGGCGAGCAGTACTTC
TRBJ2-5 | - | TRBV12-3/TRBV12-4 | - | CASSLAQFNEQYF | TGTGCCAGCAGTTTAGCCCAGTTTAATGAGCAGTACTTC
TRBJ2-1 | - | TRBV6-5 | - | CASRPQPNQETQFF | TGTGCCAGCAGACCACAGCCCAACCAAGAGACCCAGTTCTTC
TRBJ2-1 | - | TRBV6-4 | once | CASSGTTYNEQFF | TGTGCCAGCAGTGGGACAACCTACAATGAGCAGTTCTTC
TRBJ2-7 | TRBD2 | TRBV6-6 | medium-sized | CASSDSSGGAYNEQYF | TGTGCCAGCAGTGACTCGAGCGGGGGGGCCTACAATGAGCAGTACTTC
TRBJ2-1 | TRBD1 | TRBV6-1 | medium-sized | CATFESGQGVHEQFF | TGTGCCACCTTCGAATCGGGACAGGGGGTCCACGAGCAGTTCTTC
TRBJ2-3 | - | TRBV6-1 | - | CASSPQGTDTQYF | TGTGCCAGCAGTCCTCAGGGTACAGATACGCAGTATTTT
TRBJ1-4 | - | TRBV6-1 | - | CATSGNLHEKLFF | TGTGCCACTTCCGGGAACCTCCACGAAAAACTGTTTTTT
TRBJ1-6 | - | TRBV6-1 | few | CASSEALSSPLHF | TGTGCCAGCAGTGAAGCTCTCTCCTCACCCCTCCACTTT
TRBJ2-3 | TRBD2 | TRBV6-1 | - | CASSGLAGQDTQYF | TGTGCCAGCAGTGGGCTAGCGGGCCAGGATACGCAGTATTTT
TRBJ2-5 | - | TRBV5-1 | few | CASSRGGETQYF | TGCGCCAGCAGCAGGGGCGGAGAGACCCAGTACTTC
TRBJ2-3 | TRBD1 | TRBV11-3 | many | CASSLGDRGMADTQYF | TGTGCCAGCAGCTTAGGGGACAGGGGTATGGCAGATACGCAGTATTTT
TRBJ2-1 | - | TRBV6-1 | many | CASSRDPGEQFF | TGTGCCAGCAGCAGGGACCCAGGCGAGCAGTTCTTC
TRBJ2-5 | TRBD2 | TRBV12-3/TRBV12-4 | many | CASTPSGGAVETQYF | TGTGCCAGCACCCCCTCCGGGGGGGCGGTAGAGACCCAGTACTTC
TRBJ2-3 | TRBD2 | TRBV7-2 | medium-sized | CASSLGLAGDTQYF | TGTGCCAGCAGCCTTGGACTAGCGGGAGATACGCAGTATTTT
TRBJ2-1 | TRBD2 | TRBV6-6 | medium-sized | CASSYFTLSGRLYNEQFF | TGTGCCAGCAGTTACTTTACCCTTAGCGGGAGGCTATACAATGAGCAGTTCTTC
TRBJ2-7 | TRBD2 | TRBV5-1 | many | CASSLQGLAGNNEQYF | TGCGCCAGCAGCTTGCAGGGACTAGCGGGAAACAACGAGCAGTACTTC
TRBJ2-6 | TRBD1 | TRBV6-1 | - | CASSLTKSHRGILEAGANVLTF | TGTGCCAGCAGTTTAACAAAGAGTCACAGGGGAATACTTGAGGCTGGGGCCAACGTCCTGACTTTC
TRBJ2-3 | - | TRBV27 | medium-sized | CASSTGREGYTQYF | TGTGCCAGCAGTACGGGACGAGAAGGATATACGCAGTATTTT
TRBJ2-3 | TRBD2 | TRBV6-1 | - | CASSVGLAYNTDTQYF | TGTGCCAGCAGTGTTGGACTAGCCTACAACACAGATACGCAGTATTTT
TRBJ2-5 | - | TRBV6-6 | many | CASSYSTGGETQYF | TGTGCCAGCAGTTACTCGACGGGTGGGGAGACCCAGTACTTC
TRBJ2-3 | - | TRBV11-2 | few | CASSLDLAGDTQYF | TGTGCCAGCAGCTTAGATCTGGCCGGAGATACGCAGTATTTT
TRBJ2-4 | - | TRBV6-1 | - | CASSDETGALAKNIQYF | TGTGCCAGCAGTGATGAAACAGGAGCCCTAGCCAAAAACATTCAGTACTTC
TRBJ1-6 | - | TRBV6-1 | many | CASSEFAGSSPLHF | TGTGCCAGCAGTGAATTCGCGGGGAGTTCACCCCTCCACTTT
TRBJ2-4 | - | TRBV27 | few | CASSPGTIAKNIQYF | TGTGCCAGCAGTCCCGGGACCATAGCCAAAAACATTCAGTACTTC
TRBJ1-2 | - | TRBV7-3 | many | CASSLNGGSGYTF | TGTGCCAGCAGCTTAAACGGGGGCTCGGGCTACACCTTC
TRBJ2-5 | - | TRBV7-2 | medium-sized | CASSGELGVGETQYF | TGTGCCAGCAGCGGCGAGCTGGGTGTGGGAGAGACCCAGTACTTC
TRBJ2-7 | - | TRBV7-2 | - | CASSLGVSSYNEQYF | TGTGCCAGCAGCTTGGGCGTCAGCTCCTACAATGAGCAGTACTTC
TRBJ2-1 | TRBD1 | TRBV10-2 | medium-sized | CASHPSDRVSQFF | TGCGCCAGCCACCCTTCCGACAGGGTCAGTCAGTTCTTC
TRBJ1-1 | - | TRBV5-1 | few | CASSLVPPNTEAFF | TGCGCCAGCAGCTTGGTCCCGCCGAACACTGAAGCTTTCTTT
TRBJ2-5 | - | TRBV7-8 | many | CASSSIAGTQETQYF | TGTGCCAGCAGCTCTATAGCTGGGACCCAAGAGACCCAGTACTTC
TRBJ2-7 | TRBD2 | TRBV6-6 | - | CASSYSIGEGTIVYEQYF | TGTGCCAGCAGTTACTCAATCGGGGAGGGGACTATTGTCTACGAGCAGTACTTC
TRBJ2-7 | TRBD1 | TRBV6-1 | medium-sized | CASSPRTGFSSYEQYF | TGTGCCAGCAGTCCCCGGACAGGGTTTAGCTCCTACGAGCAGTACTTC
TRBJ1-1 | - | TRBV7-2 | many | CASSWGLGNTEAFF | TGTGCCAGCAGCTGGGGACTAGGGAACACTGAAGCTTTCTTT
TRBJ2-7 | - | TRBV7-6 | many | CASSLEVRGYEQYF | TGTGCCAGCAGCTTAGAGGTACGGGGATACGAGCAGTACTTC
TRBJ2-1 | - | TRBV6-2/TRBV6-3 | - | CASSEGVSPAKQFF | TGTGCCAGCAGTGAAGGAGTTTCGCCCGCTAAGCAGTTCTTC
TRBJ2-7 | TRBD2 | TRBV6-1 | medium-sized | CASSIGTSGSRAYEQYF | TGTGCCAGCAGTATCGGGACTAGCGGGAGCCGGGCCTACGAGCAGTACTTC
TRBJ1-2 | TRBD1 | TRBV27 | many | CASSFSRDRSNYGYTF | TGTGCCAGCAGTTTCAGTCGGGACAGGAGTAACTATGGCTACACCTTC
TRBJ2-4 | - | TRBV6-1 | - | CASSEAKENIQYF | TGTGCCAGCAGTGAAGCGAAGGAAAACATTCAGTACTTC
TRBJ2-2 | - | TRBV12-3/TRBV12-4 | - | CASSLFGGELFF | TGTGCCAGCAGTTTATTTGGCGGGGAGCTGTTTTTT